These 19 T cell receptor beta chains were sequenced from one sample in a study of response to subunit inactivated influenza vaccine. MiXCR, run by TCRdb on the RT-PCR reads, gives a single entry per CDR3 protein. The sample carries roughly 650,000 distinct CDR3 sequences, more than 15% recorded once. The sequenced sample was PBMCs from blood, obtained 12 days after vaccination. The receptors here all came from a man aged 50-59 years who received an inactivated influenza vaccine.

V usage is TRBV24-1 and J usage is TRBJ2-2; D is possibly TRBD2 (6 bases). Trimming removed 4 bases from V and 6 bases from J, with 17 bases in between. Germline V gives CDR1 KGHDR, CDR2 SFDVKD. The length of the CDR3 is 16 residues. CDR3: CATSESGLSLPGELFF. In DNA form, the CDR3 reads TGTGCCACCAGTGAGTCGGGACTTTCTCTCCCCGGGGAGCTGTTTTTT.

This chain links TRBV2 with TRBJ2-7; 7 bases agree with TRBD1. CDR1 is SNHLY, CDR2 FYNNEI, per germline. The junction had 6 bases not matched to a gene; V was cut back by 3 bases and J by 1 base. The CDR3 has 15 amino acids. The CDR3 loop is CASSDEGAISYEQYF. The CDR3 DNA is TGTGCCAGCAGTGATGAGGGGGCCATTTCCTACGAGCAGTACTTC.

This clonotype was counted a few times. The chain joins TRBV6-2 or TRBV6-3 to TRBJ2-1; the match to TRBD2 covers 13 bases. CDR1 is MNHEY, CDR2 SVGEGT, per germline. Trimming at V came to 6 bases and at J to 6 bases, leaving 5 bases not matched to a gene. This CDR3 region has 15 residues. CDR3: CASRPGLAGVNEQFF. CDR3 nucleotide sequence: TGTGCCAGCAGACCTGGACTAGCGGGGGTCAATGAGCAGTTCTTC.

V gene TRBV28 combines with J gene TRBJ1-1; D gene unclear. The CDR3 length is 16 residues. Germline V gives CDR1 MDHEN, CDR2 SYDVKM. V gave up 1 base and J gave up 0 bases, with 12 bases separating them. Written as DNA, the CDR3 is TGTGCCAGCAGTTTATCACGGGGATTCATGAACACTGAAGCTTTCTTT. This translates into CASSLSRGFMNTEAFF.

The rearrangement links TRBV5-5 to TRBJ1-5, with D perhaps TRBD1 (6 bases). Germline values: CDR1 SGHKS, CDR2 YYEKEE (reference sequence). Trimming took off 4 bases at V and 5 bases at J, with 13 bases between the two ends. The CDR3 is made up of 14 amino acids. CDR3: CASSLRDTDQPQHF. In nucleotides, the CDR3 is TGTGCCAGCAGCCTCCGGGACACGGATCAGCCCCAGCATTTT. Full variable domain (rest looked up from reference TRBV5-5 and TRBJ1-5): DAGVTQSPTHLIKTRGQQVTLRCSPISGHKSVSWYQQVLGQGPQFIFQYYEKEERGRGNFPDRFSARQFPNYSSELNVNALLLGDSALYLCASSLRDTDQPQHFGDGTRLSIL.

About this clonotype itself: At one of its ends the junction is not consistent with the germline gene, which may arise from a read error. The genes are TRBV4-3 and TRBJ2-1; 7 bases map to TRBD2. The germline V gene has CDR1 LGHNA and CDR2 YSLEER. The CDR3 has 18 amino acids. The CDR3 nucleotides are TGCGCCAGAAGCCAAGAAGTGGTGGGGGGGAGCTCCTACAATGAGCAGTTCTTC. This gives the protein CARSQEVVGGSSYNEQFF.

The rearrangement uses TRBV4-1 and TRBJ2-6, with D unresolved. Germline-derived CDR1 and CDR2 are MGHRA and YSYEKL. V was shortened by 3 bases and J by 11 bases, with 8 bases between the two germline ends. The CDR3 is 12 residues long. CDR3 coding DNA: TGCGCCAGCAGCCACGTCTTGGACGTCCTGACTTTC. It translates to CASSHVLDVLTF.

In its sample, this clonotype was seen a few times. This rearrangement joins TRBV10-2 to TRBJ1-2, with 11 bases identical to TRBD1. CDR3 length: 14 residues. Germline CDR1 and CDR2: WSHSY and SAAADI. The V gene end was trimmed by 3 bases and the J gene end by 5 bases; junction bases not matched to a gene: 2. The chain's CDR3 is CASSDGDRGYGYTF. Here the CDR3 DNA reads TGCGCCAGCAGTGATGGGGACAGGGGGTATGGCTACACCTTC.

V gene TRBV4-2 combines with J gene TRBJ2-5; 9 nucleotides agree with TRBD2. Per germline, CDR1 LGHNA and CDR2 YNFKEQ. The CDR3 is 15 residues long. Trimming removed 1 base from V and 5 bases from J; junction bases left unmatched: 5. CDR3 sequence (DNA): TGTGCCAGCAGCCAAGGCTCTAGCGGGGTCGAGACCCAGTACTTC. This codes for CASSQGSSGVETQYF.

The rearrangement uses TRBV6-5 and TRBJ2-7; D might be TRBD2 (5 bases). This CDR3 comprises 15 residues. Germline V gene data show CDR1 as MNHEY and CDR2 as SVGAGI. Trimming left V 2 bases short and J 3 bases short, with 14 bases between. The chain's CDR3 is CASSYDARRSYEQYF. In DNA form, the CDR3 reads TGTGCCAGCAGTTACGACGCTAGGAGGAGCTACGAGCAGTACTTC.

This sequence joins TRBV3-1 and TRBJ2-1; D perhaps matches TRBD2 (5 bases). In germline, CDR1 is LGHDT, CDR2 YNNKEL (reference sequence). V was cut by 4 bases and J by 7 bases, with 11 bases left in between. This CDR3 has 13 amino acids. The chain's CDR3 is CASSRAGGNEQFF. Here the CDR3 DNA reads TGTGCCAGCAGCCGCGCAGGAGGAAATGAGCAGTTCTTC.

The chain combines TRBV2 with TRBJ2-3; D is perhaps TRBD1 (5 bases). CDR1 is SNHLY, CDR2 FYNNEI, per germline. CDR3 length: 12 amino acids. The V end was cut by 8 bases, the J end by 3 bases, with 9 bases between. The CDR3 sequence is CASRQLTDTQYF. The CDR3 bases are TGTGCCAGCCGACAGTTAACAGATACGCAGTATTTT.

This sequence joins TRBV5-1 and TRBJ2-1; D may be TRBD1 (5 bases). Germline lookup yields CDR1 SGHRS and CDR2 YFSETQ. CDR3 length: 13 residues. V was clipped by 1 base and J by 9 bases, with 11 bases between them. DNA of the CDR3: TGCGCCAGCAGCTTGCAGGGCAAGGGTGAGCAGTTCTTC. Its translation: CASSLQGKGEQFF.

The sample holds a few counts of this clonotype. The chain links TRBV12-3 or TRBV12-4 to TRBJ1-1; 10 nucleotides match TRBD1. The CDR3 has 16 amino acids. With 6 bases clipped from V and 1 base from J, the junction kept 8 bases outside the gene matches. CDR3: CASSRGTGVGNTEAFF. The CDR3 DNA sequence: TGTGCCAGCAGCCGTGGGACAGGGGTGGGGAACACTGAAGCTTTCTTT.

The rearrangement joins TRBV6-6 to TRBJ1-6, with unresolved D. This CDR3 has 13 amino acids. Looked up from germline, CDR1 is MNHNY and CDR2 is SVGAGI (reference sequence). The V and J ends lost 5 bases and 6 bases respectively, with 8 bases between them. CDR3 amino acids: CASSHSSNSPLHF. CDR3 DNA sequence: TGTGCCAGCAGTCACAGTAGTAATTCACCCCTCCACTTT.

The table lists this clonotype with a few counts. The V gene is TRBV7-2, the J gene TRBJ2-1, with TRBD2 matching over 7 bases. The V gene's germline CDR1 is SGHTA and CDR2 FQGNSA. Trimming at V came to 6 bases and at J to 7 bases, leaving 15 bases not matched to a gene. This CDR3 has 16 residues. The CDR3 reads CASRLASLSGDNEQFF. The CDR3 DNA sequence: TGTGCCAGCAGGCTCGCCTCACTGAGCGGGGATAATGAGCAGTTCTTC.

The chain combines TRBV13 with TRBJ1-4; a weak D match, TRBD1 (6 bases). This CDR3 is 15 amino acids long. Germline CDR1 is PRHDT and CDR2 is FYEKMQ (reference sequence). Trimming cost V 6 bases and J 6 bases, with 17 bases left between them. The CDR3 here is CASSSNRDTYEKLFF. Written as DNA, the CDR3 is TGTGCCAGCAGTTCCAACCGGGACACCTATGAAAAACTGTTTTTT.

This clonotype has at least ten counts. This sequence joins TRBV7-9 and TRBJ2-7; the D call may be TRBD1 or TRBD2 (6 bases each). Germline V gives CDR1 SEHNR, CDR2 FQNEAQ (reference sequence). Between the trimmed V and J ends, which lost 5 bases and 3 bases, there was a span of 14 bases. CDR3 length equals 14 residues. In DNA form, the CDR3 reads TGTGCCAGCAGCCCCCCAGGAGGGGGCTACGAGCAGTACTTC. Protein product: CASSPPGGGYEQYF.

V gene TRBV5-1 combines with J gene TRBJ2-5, with D unclear. The V and J ends lost 3 bases and 4 bases respectively, with 10 bases between them. The CDR3 is 13 residues long. The germline V gene encodes CDR1 SGHRS and CDR2 YFSETQ. CDR3 in amino acids: CASSSAIGETQYF. The CDR3, as DNA: TGCGCCAGCAGCTCCGCTATAGGAGAGACCCAGTACTTC.